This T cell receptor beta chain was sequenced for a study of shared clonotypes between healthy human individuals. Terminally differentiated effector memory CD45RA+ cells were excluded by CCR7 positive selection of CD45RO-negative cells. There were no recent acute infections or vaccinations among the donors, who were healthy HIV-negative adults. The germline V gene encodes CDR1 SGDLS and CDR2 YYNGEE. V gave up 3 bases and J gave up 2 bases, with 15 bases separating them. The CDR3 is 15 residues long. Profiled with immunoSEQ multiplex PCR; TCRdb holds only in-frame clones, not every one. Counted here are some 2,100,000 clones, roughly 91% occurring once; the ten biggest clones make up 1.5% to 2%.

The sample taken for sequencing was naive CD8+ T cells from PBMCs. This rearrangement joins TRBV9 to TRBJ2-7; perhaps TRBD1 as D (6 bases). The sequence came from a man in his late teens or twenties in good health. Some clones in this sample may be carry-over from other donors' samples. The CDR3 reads CASSGRGGPPYEQYF. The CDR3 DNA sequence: TGTGCCAGCAGCGGTCGTGGGGGCCCACCCTACGAGCAGTACTTC.